The 11 T cell receptor beta chains below were found in one sample sequenced in a study of cytomegalovirus exposure and HLA in healthy donors. This PCR relied on a set of 60 Vbeta primers and 13 Jbeta primers. TCRdb's table, derived via immunoSEQ multiplex PCR, lists solely in-frame clones and lacks some. The sample comprises fewer than 130,000 clones, 70% of which are singletons, and 9.5% to 13% rests with the top ten. The sample comprised PBMCs. The receptors were sampled from a man aged 35-49 years in good health and CMV-seropositive.

The chain links TRBV6-1 to TRBJ1-1; tentative D call: TRBD1 (6 bases). V shed 0 bases and J shed 11 bases, with 13 bases lying between them. CDR3 size: 13 residues. The germline gives CDR1 MNHNS, CDR2 SASEGT. The CDR3 spells CASSEATGLRAFF. CDR3 DNA sequence: TGTGCCAGCAGTGAAGCCACAGGGTTGAGGGCTTTCTTT.

The chain couples TRBV27 to TRBJ2-7, with 9 bases matching TRBD1. CDR3 size: 16 residues. Germline values: CDR1 MNHEY, CDR2 SMNVEV (reference sequence). The ends lost 7 bases at V and 0 bases at J; junction bases unmatched: 10. This CDR3 is CASTITGGLSSYEQYF. In nucleotides, the CDR3 is TGTGCCAGCACCATTACAGGGGGCCTTAGCTCCTACGAGCAGTACTTC.

The chain links TRBV7-9 to TRBJ1-4, with unresolved D. V lost 11 bases and J lost 8, with 12 bases in between. The CDR3 spans 11 residues. The germline V gene encodes CDR1 SEHNR and CDR2 FQNEAQ (reference sequence). CDR3 nucleotides: TGTGCCGACGGGAGGACCGAAAAACTGTTTTTT. It yields the protein CADGRTEKLFF. The variable domain in full, with the rest retrieved from reference TRBV7-9 and TRBJ1-4, is DTGVSQNPRHKITKRGQNVTFRCDPISEHNRLYWYRQTLGQGPEFLTYFQNEAQLEKSRLLSDRFSAERPKGSFSTLEIQRTEQGDSAMYLCADGRTEKLFFGSGTQLSVL.

CDR3 DNA: TGTGCCAGCAGCCCGGGAGGGTTCCAAGAGACCCAGTACTTC. This encodes CASSPGGFQETQYF. The chain joins TRBV7-3 to TRBJ2-5, with 8 bases aligning to TRBD2. Germline V CDR1 and CDR2: SGHTA, FQGTGA. V lost 5 bases and J lost 1; bases outside the gene matches: 3. This CDR3 has 14 amino acids.

The V gene is TRBV11-3, the J gene TRBJ2-1, with 9 bases matching TRBD2. Germline CDR1 SGHNT, CDR2 YENEEA. Trimming took 5 bases from V and 3 from J; bases not matched to a gene: 8. CDR3 size: 16 residues. The chain's CDR3 is CASSPGREGHYNEQFF. CDR3 coding DNA: TGTGCCAGCAGCCCAGGGCGGGAGGGCCACTACAATGAGCAGTTCTTC.

The chain couples TRBV5-1 to TRBJ2-7; TRBD1 is a possible D gene (6 bases). Trimming pared 2 bases from V and 6 bases from J, leaving 9 bases between. The CDR3 totals 12 residues. Germline CDR1 SGHRS, CDR2 YFSETQ. This chain's CDR3 is CASSFGGGEQYF. DNA for the CDR3: TGCGCCAGCAGCTTTGGGGGCGGCGAGCAGTACTTC.

This sequence joins TRBV7-9 and TRBJ1-1; D call uncertain. CDR3 length: 14 amino acids. Germline V gene lookup returns CDR1 SEHNR and CDR2 FQNEAQ (reference sequence). V was pared by 0 bases and J by 5 bases, with 10 bases between. In DNA, the CDR3 is TGTGCCAGCAGCTTAGCGGTGGGAGGTACTGAAGCTTTCTTT. This sequence encodes CASSLAVGGTEAFF.

The CDR3 region is CASSLGGNTGELFF. The DNA of the CDR3 is TGTGCCAGCAGTCTAGGGGGGAACACCGGGGAGCTGTTTTTT. The V call is TRBV5-6, the J call TRBJ2-2; D possibly corresponds to TRBD1 (6 bases). Germline loops: CDR1 SGHDT, CDR2 YYEEEE. The CDR3 is made up of 14 amino acids. Deletions cut 5 bases from V and 1 base from J, with 9 bases between. The full variable domain, completed using reference TRBV5-6 and TRBJ2-2, is DAGVTQSPTHLIKTRGQQVTLRCSPKSGHDTVSWYQQALGQGPQFIFQYYEEEERQRGNFPDRFSGHQFPNYSSELNVNALLLGDSALYLCASSLGGNTGELFFGEGSRLTVL.

This clone was recorded once. V usage is TRBV5-1 and J usage is TRBJ1-5, with D maybe TRBD1 (5 bases). Germline loops: CDR1 SGHRS, CDR2 YFSETQ. V dropped 4 bases and J dropped 0 bases, with 11 bases sitting between them. The CDR3 has 15 residues. This CDR3 reads CASSTDSYSNQPQHF. For the CDR3, the DNA is TGCGCCAGCAGCACCGACAGTTATAGCAATCAGCCCCAGCATTTT.

The V call is TRBV28, the J call TRBJ1-2; 8 nucleotides line up with TRBD1. CDR1 and CDR2 (germline): MDHEN, SYDVKM. V was pared by 5 bases and J by 4 bases, with 3 bases of the junction left unmatched. The CDR3 length is 13 residues. The CDR3 nucleotides are TGTGCCAGCAGTACGGACAGGGCCTATGGCTACACCTTC. Translating it yields CASSTDRAYGYTF.

The chain employs TRBV5-5 and TRBJ1-4, with 10 bases fitting TRBD1. Germline V CDR1 and CDR2: SGHKS, YYEKEE (reference sequence). V shed 0 bases, J shed 3 bases, and the junction held 11 bases outside the gene matches. This CDR3 has 19 amino acids. CDR3 sequence (DNA): TGTGCCAGCAGCTTGGCCTGGTTCGGGGACAGGGGACCTAATGAAAAACTGTTTTTT. Protein product: CASSLAWFGDRGPNEKLFF.